The TCR beta chain described here comes from a study of tumor and adjacent non-tumor tissue in lung cancer. Across the study: Patients were aged roughly 30 to 76, about 10 men and a handful of women, stage I to III.

Comment on this clonotype: As yet, its antigen is unknown.

Whole-study findings and limits: Higher tumor TCR diversity was associated with shorter survival. Tumor repertoires had a smaller top 100 clone share than normal lung. Compared with tumor, normal lung showed significantly lower TCR diversity.

The template was RNA from unsorted bulk tissue. More than 3 cm separated this lung sample from the edge of the tumor. The library came from three nested PCR rounds adapted from ARM-PCR protocols. TCRdb reprocessed the multiplex PCR reads via MiXCR and lists one record per CDR3 protein. The sample shows 60,000 to 90,000 distinct CDR3 sequences, around two thirds of them seen only once. The sequenced sample was distant non-tumor lung tissue. The clonotype comes from a woman aged 50 to 60 with non-small cell lung cancer.

This CDR3 is CSAEPRTGGYEQYF. The CDR3 region has the DNA TGCAGTGCCGAGCCCAGGACAGGGGGCTACGAGCAGTACTTC. The chain uses TRBV20-1 and TRBJ2-7; 10 bases are a match to TRBD1. Germline CDR1 and CDR2: DFQATT and SNEGSKA (reference sequence). The CDR3 extends over 14 amino acids. V dropped 6 bases and J dropped 3; count of bases not matched to a gene: 8.